These 21 T cell receptor beta chains were sequenced from one sample in a study of neurological immune-mediated disorders (dated by TCRdb to the late 2010s). The time point label, as the study defines it: longitudinal time-point 3. The library was produced with 5' RACE. The instrument given in TCRdb is Illumina HiSeq 2500. TCRdb applied fastp at Q25 and MiXCR to the public reads, then kept only in-frame beta chains. Records with the same CDR3 protein are collapsed into one entry carrying the most frequent genes and DNA. The sample profile shows approximately 50,000 distinct CDR3 sequences; roughly 8.8% of them were found once. The ten biggest clones cover under 2.5% of the sample. The source material was PBMCs. Every receptor here comes from a woman aged 40-49 years in good health.

This clonotype was recorded many times. This CDR3 is CASSPGSGPNTEAFF. The CDR3 region has the DNA TGTGCCAGCAGTCCGGGGTCTGGTCCGAACACTGAAGCTTTCTTT. The chain links TRBV6-5 to TRBJ1-1; no clear D. Germline loops: CDR1 MNHEY, CDR2 SVGAGI. This CDR3 has 15 residues. The V end lost 5 bases, the J end lost 1 base, and 14 bases lay between the germline ends.

This clonotype appeared a single time. This clone may be a read error of a much larger clone one base away. This sequence joins TRBV5-1 and TRBJ1-6; maybe TRBD1 (6 bases). V lost 1 base to trimming and J lost 9 bases, with 14 bases between them. Germline values: CDR1 SGHRS, CDR2 YFSETQ. There are 15 residues in the CDR3. The CDR3 DNA is TGCGCCAGCAGCTTGAACAGGGAATCCGCTTCACCCCTCCACTTT. This codes for CASSLNRESASPLHF.

Ten or more counts support this clonotype. V is TRBV24-1 and J is TRBJ2-7; D remains ambiguous. Trimming shortened V by 3 bases and J by 6 bases, and 20 bases separated the two germline ends. From germline, CDR1 is KGHDR and CDR2 SFDVKD. The CDR3 consists of 16 residues. This CDR3 is CATSDPWARAVGEQYF. The CDR3 coding sequence is TGTGCCACCAGTGATCCGTGGGCCCGAGCCGTCGGCGAGCAGTACTTC.

V is TRBV11-2 and J is TRBJ1-1; D call uncertain. CDR1 is SGHAT and CDR2 is FQNNGV in the germline V gene. V dropped 0 bases and J dropped 2 bases, with 4 bases sitting between them. The CDR3 contains 13 residues. The CDR3 protein is CASSLDVNTEAFF. In DNA, the CDR3 is TGTGCCAGCAGCTTAGATGTCAACACTGAAGCTTTCTTT.

This clonotype was seen ten or more times. The chain links TRBV7-2 to TRBJ1-3; TRBD1 agrees at 7 bases. The V segment lost 5 bases and the J segment 5 bases; nucleotides outside the gene matches: 3. The CDR3 consists of 13 residues. Germline V gene lookup returns CDR1 SGHTA and CDR2 FQGNSA. This CDR3 is CASSQQGRNTIYF. As DNA, the CDR3 is TGTGCCAGCAGCCAACAGGGGAGAAACACCATATATTTT.

This clonotype came up many times. This chain joins TRBV20-1 and TRBJ1-1, with a weak D call TRBD1 (6 bases). Between the trimmed V and J ends, which lost 7 bases and 1 base, there was a span of 10 bases. The CDR3 spans 12 residues. From germline, CDR1 is DFQATT and CDR2 SNEGSKA (reference sequence). The CDR3 DNA follows: TGCAGTGTTCAACAGGGGAACACTGAAGCTTTCTTT. Protein sequence: CSVQQGNTEAFF.

The table lists this clonotype with many counts. CDR3 in DNA: TGTGCCAGCAGCTTAGACAGGGCGGGGAGAACTGAAGCTTTCTTT. This codes for CASSLDRAGRTEAFF. The rearrangement uses TRBV7-2 and TRBJ1-1; D possibly corresponds to TRBD1 (6 bases). This CDR3 comprises 15 residues. Germline V CDR1 and CDR2: SGHTA, FQGNSA. V was trimmed by 1 base and J by 5 bases, leaving 14 bases between them.

This clonotype was seen at least ten times. The rearrangement uses TRBV20-1 and TRBJ2-5; 8 bases agree with TRBD2. The CDR3 is 14 residues long. Germline loops: CDR1 DFQATT, CDR2 SNEGSKA (reference sequence). V was clipped by 5 bases and J by 1 base; unmatched bases: 6. CDR3 protein: CSASGLAGQETQYF. The CDR3 bases are TGCAGTGCTTCCGGGCTAGCGGGCCAAGAGACCCAGTACTTC.

This clonotype was detected many times. The CDR3 coding sequence is TGTGCCAGCTCAGAGGACCGCAATCAGCCCCAGCATTTT. This gives the protein CASSEDRNQPQHF. The rearrangement joins TRBV18 to TRBJ1-5, with unresolved D. There are 13 residues in the CDR3. Trimming left V 5 bases short and J 2 bases short, with 7 bases between. Germline CDR1 is KGHSH and CDR2 is LQKENI.

This clonotype has a count of ten or more. The chain employs TRBV9 and TRBJ2-7; tentatively, D is TRBD1 (5 bases). Germline V gene data show CDR1 as SGDLS and CDR2 as YYNGEE. The CDR3 extends over 16 amino acids. V was trimmed by 0 bases and J by 2 bases, leaving 15 bases between them. In DNA, the CDR3 is TGTGCCAGCAGCGTAGCTCCCCAGGGAAAAGCCTACGAGCAGTACTTC. It yields the protein CASSVAPQGKAYEQYF.

This clonotype was seen repeatedly, ten times or more. The chain links TRBV20-1 to TRBJ2-7; no reliable D call. Between the trimmed V and J ends, which lost 0 bases and 3 bases, there was a span of 6 bases. Germline CDR1 is DFQATT and CDR2 is SNEGSKA (reference sequence). CDR3 size: 12 residues. The CDR3 is CSARDRIYEQYF. CDR3 coding DNA: TGCAGTGCTAGAGATAGAATCTACGAGCAGTACTTC.

The V gene is TRBV5-1, the J gene TRBJ1-2; D uncertain. V was clipped by 0 bases and J by 6 bases, with 9 bases between them. The germline gives CDR1 SGHRS, CDR2 YFSETQ. This CDR3 is built from 13 residues. CDR3 nucleotides: TGCGCCAGCAGCTTGGAAGCAGAGGATGGCTACACCTTC. It yields the protein CASSLEAEDGYTF.

As to this clonotype: This could be a read error, since a much larger clone is one nucleotide away. This chain uses TRBV9 with TRBJ2-3; no definite D call. The CDR3 length is 14 residues. Germline CDR1 is SGDLS and CDR2 is YYNGEE. The CDR3, as DNA: TGTGTCAGCAGCCCGAGCTCCAGGACAGATACGCAGTATTTT. It codes for CVSSPSSRTDTQYF.

There are many counts of this clonotype. CDR3 in DNA: TGTGCCATCAGTGAATCGCAGGGTACGCAGTATTTT. It specifies CAISESQGTQYF. V usage is TRBV10-3 and J usage is TRBJ2-3, with a possible D match to TRBD1 (5 bases). Trimming left V 3 bases short and J 8 bases short, with 9 bases between. The CDR3 is made up of 12 amino acids. Germline loops: CDR1 ENHRY, CDR2 SYGVKD.

This clonotype was observed many times. The rearrangement joins TRBV9 to TRBJ2-3, with no clear D. V lost 0 bases to trimming and J lost 0 bases, with 5 bases between them. The CDR3 consists of 14 residues. CDR1 and CDR2 (germline): SGDLS, YYNGEE. The DNA of the CDR3 is TGTGCCAGCAGCGTAGCAACTAGCACAGATACGCAGTATTTT. Amino acid sequence: CASSVATSTDTQYF.

The chain combines TRBV6-2 or TRBV6-3 with TRBJ2-2; D unclear. The CDR3 sequence is 14 residues long. Germline CDR1 is MNHEY and CDR2 is SVGEGT. V was clipped by 5 bases and J by 6 bases, with 13 bases between them. CDR3 loop: CASSRPVTSGELFF. CDR3 nucleotide sequence: TGTGCCAGCAGTAGGCCCGTCACCTCCGGGGAGCTGTTTTTT.

This clonotype has at least ten counts. The chain recombines TRBV3-1 with TRBJ1-2, with D unresolved. The CDR3 consists of 13 residues. Trimming stripped 1 base from V and 8 bases from J, with 11 bases between. Germline values: CDR1 LGHDT, CDR2 YNNKEL (reference sequence). CDR3 region: CASSQVPEGGYTF. DNA for the CDR3: TGTGCCAGCAGCCAAGTTCCGGAAGGCGGCTACACCTTC. The whole variable domain, remainder taken from reference TRBV3-1 and TRBJ1-2, is DTAVSQTPKYLVTQMGNDKSIKCEQNLGHDTMYWYKQDSKKFLKIMFSYNNKELIINETVPNRFSPKSPDKAHLNLHINSLELGDSAVYFCASSQVPEGGYTFGSGTRLTVV.

At least ten counts were recorded for this clonotype. The V call is TRBV7-2, the J call TRBJ2-3; TRBD1 aligns across 7 bases. The germline V gene has CDR1 SGHTA and CDR2 FQGNSA. Trimming removed 5 bases from V and 1 base from J; junction bases left unmatched: 9. The CDR3 runs to 16 residues. CDR3 sequence (DNA): TGTGCCAGCAGCGTTCAACAGGGGCCTCGCACAGATACGCAGTATTTT. The encoded protein is CASSVQQGPRTDTQYF.

In this sample, this clonotype turned up many times. This CDR3 is CASSFTGGYNEQFF. The DNA for the CDR3 is TGCGCCAGCAGCTTCACAGGGGGGTACAATGAGCAGTTCTTC. This chain uses TRBV5-1 with TRBJ2-1; 8 bases agree with TRBD1. The V gene end was trimmed by 2 bases and the J gene end by 4 bases; junction bases not matched to a gene: 2. Germline V gives CDR1 SGHRS, CDR2 YFSETQ. CDR3 length equals 14 residues.

This clonotype was observed many times. This sequence joins TRBV28 and TRBJ1-1; 7 bases are a match to TRBD1. J was trimmed by 4 bases and V by 5 bases; bases with no gene match: 4. CDR1 is MDHEN and CDR2 is SYDVKM in the germline V gene. The CDR3 covers 13 residues. CDR3 protein: CASSLRTGTEAFF. The CDR3 DNA follows: TGTGCCAGCAGTCTCCGGACAGGCACTGAAGCTTTCTTT.

This clonotype was observed many times. This rearrangement joins TRBV4-3 to TRBJ2-5, with 8 positions matching TRBD2. Germline V gene sequence: CDR1 LGHNA, CDR2 YSLEER. V was pared by 0 bases and J by 5 bases, with 8 bases of the junction left unmatched. The CDR3 loop spans 16 amino acids. The DNA of the CDR3 is TGCGCCAGCAGCCAAGACGGGACTAGGAGGCGGGAGACCCAGTACTTC. Translation gives CASSQDGTRRRETQYF.